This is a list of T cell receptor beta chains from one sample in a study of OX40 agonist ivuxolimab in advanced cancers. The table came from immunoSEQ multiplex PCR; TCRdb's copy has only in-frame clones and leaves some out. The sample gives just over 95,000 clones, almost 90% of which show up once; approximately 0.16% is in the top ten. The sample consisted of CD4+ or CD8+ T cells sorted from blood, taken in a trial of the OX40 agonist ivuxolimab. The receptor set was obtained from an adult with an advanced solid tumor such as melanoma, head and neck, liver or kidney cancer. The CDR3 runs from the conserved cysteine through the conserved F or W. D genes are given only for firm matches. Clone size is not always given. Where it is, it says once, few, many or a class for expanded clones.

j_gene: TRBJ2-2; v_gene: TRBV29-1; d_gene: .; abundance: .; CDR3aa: CSVVGTDRGAVF; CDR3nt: TGCAGCGTTGTGGGGACGGACCGGGGAGCTGTTTTT
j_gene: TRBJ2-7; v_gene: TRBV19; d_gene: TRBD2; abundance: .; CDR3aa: CASSPWALAGDYEQYF; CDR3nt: TGTGCCAGTAGTCCCTGGGCCCTAGCGGGAGACTACGAGCAGTACTTC
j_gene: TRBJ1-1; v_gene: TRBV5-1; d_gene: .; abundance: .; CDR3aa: CASSYNLNTEAFF; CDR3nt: TGCGCCAGCAGCTACAATTTAAACACTGAAGCTTTCTTT
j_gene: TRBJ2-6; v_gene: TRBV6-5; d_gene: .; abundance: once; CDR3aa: CASSYQSSGANVLTF; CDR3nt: TGTGCCAGCAGTTACCAGAGCTCTGGGGCCAACGTCCTGACTTTC
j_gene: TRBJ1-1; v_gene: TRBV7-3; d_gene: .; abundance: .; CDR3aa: CASSFTGGVSEAFF; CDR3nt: TGTGCCAGCAGCTTTACAGGTGGGGTCAGTGAAGCTTTCTTT
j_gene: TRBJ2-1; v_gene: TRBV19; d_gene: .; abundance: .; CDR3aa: CASSGPPLYNEQFF; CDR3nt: TGTGCCAGTAGTGGACCGCCCCTCTACAATGAGCAGTTCTTC
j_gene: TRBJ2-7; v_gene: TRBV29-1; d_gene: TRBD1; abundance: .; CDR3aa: CSVEDPAGGFEQYF; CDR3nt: TGCAGCGTTGAGGACCCGGCAGGGGGCTTCGAGCAGTACTTC
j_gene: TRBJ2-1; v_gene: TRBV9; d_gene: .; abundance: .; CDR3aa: CASSLNGGNYNEQFF; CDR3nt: TGTGCCAGCAGTCTAAACGGCGGGAATTACAATGAGCAGTTCTTC
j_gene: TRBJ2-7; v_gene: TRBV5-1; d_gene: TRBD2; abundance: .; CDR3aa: CASSLASSGTSYEQYF; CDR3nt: TGCGCCAGCAGCTTGGCCAGTAGCGGGACTTCCTACGAGCAGTACTTC
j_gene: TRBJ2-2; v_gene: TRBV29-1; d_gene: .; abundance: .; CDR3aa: CSVGEQSTNTGELFF; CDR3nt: TGCAGCGTTGGAGAACAGAGTACGAACACCGGGGAGCTGTTTTTT
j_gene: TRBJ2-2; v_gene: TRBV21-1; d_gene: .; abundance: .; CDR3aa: CASSKAGRGSGCRELFF; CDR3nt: TGTGCCAGCAGCAAAGCGGGCAGGGGGTCGGGGTGCCGGGAGCTGTTTTTT
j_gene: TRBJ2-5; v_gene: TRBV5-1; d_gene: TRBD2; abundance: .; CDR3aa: CASSLASGVETQYF; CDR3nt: TGCGCCAGCAGCTTGGCTAGCGGGGTGGAGACCCAGTACTTC
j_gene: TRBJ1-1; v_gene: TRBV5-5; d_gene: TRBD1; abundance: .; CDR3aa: CASSLIWFTGGSIEAFF; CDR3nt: TGTGCCAGCAGCCTCATTTGGTTCACAGGGGGTAGTATTGAAGCTTTCTTT
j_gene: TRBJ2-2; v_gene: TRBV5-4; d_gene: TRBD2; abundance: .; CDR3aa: CASSRPGGPTGELFF; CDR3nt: TGTGCCAGCAGCCGGCCGGGGGGGCCCACCGGGGAGCTGTTTTTT
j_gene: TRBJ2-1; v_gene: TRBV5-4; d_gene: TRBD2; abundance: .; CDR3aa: CASSLNGTSGSYNEQFF; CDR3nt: TGTGCCAGCAGCCTAAACGGGACTAGCGGGTCCTACAATGAGCAGTTCTTC
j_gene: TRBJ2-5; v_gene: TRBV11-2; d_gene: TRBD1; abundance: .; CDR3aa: CASSPGTGGFETQYF; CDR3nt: TGTGCCAGCAGCCCCGGAACAGGGGGCTTTGAGACCCAGTACTTC
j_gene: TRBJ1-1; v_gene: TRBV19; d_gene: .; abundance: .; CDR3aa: CASSIVGGRGTEAFF; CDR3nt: TGTGCCAGTAGTATAGTGGGGGGGCGCGGCACTGAAGCTTTCTTT
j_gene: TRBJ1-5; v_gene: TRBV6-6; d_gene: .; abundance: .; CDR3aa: CASSLWRDQPQHF; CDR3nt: TGTGCCAGCAGCCTCTGGCGGGATCAGCCCCAGCATTTT
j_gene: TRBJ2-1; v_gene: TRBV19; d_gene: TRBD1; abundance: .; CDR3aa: CASTRWGQGRDEQFF; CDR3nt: TGTGCCAGTACCCGTTGGGGACAGGGAAGGGATGAGCAGTTCTTC
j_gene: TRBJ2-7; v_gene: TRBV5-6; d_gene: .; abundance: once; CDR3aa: CASNPTGRQNEQYF; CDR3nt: TGTGCCAGCAACCCCACAGGGAGACAGAACGAGCAGTACTTC
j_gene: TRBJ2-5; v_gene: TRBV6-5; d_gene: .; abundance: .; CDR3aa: CASSYKAQETQYF; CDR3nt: TGTGCCAGCAGTTACAAGGCGCAAGAGACCCAGTACTTC
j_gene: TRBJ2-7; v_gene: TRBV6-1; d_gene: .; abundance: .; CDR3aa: CASSLGSGIEQYF; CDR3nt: TGTGCCAGCAGTTTGGGTAGCGGTATCGAGCAGTACTTC
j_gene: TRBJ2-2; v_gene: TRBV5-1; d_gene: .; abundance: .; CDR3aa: CASSLRADYTGELFF; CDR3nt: TGCGCCAGCAGCTTAAGAGCGGACTACACCGGGGAGCTGTTTTTT
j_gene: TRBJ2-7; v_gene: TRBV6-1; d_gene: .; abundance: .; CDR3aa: CASTLEQARHSEQYF; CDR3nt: TGTGCCAGCACACTCGAGCAGGCCCGCCATAGCGAGCAGTACTTC
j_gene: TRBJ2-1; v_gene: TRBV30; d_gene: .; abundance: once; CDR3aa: CAWRRDLISYNEQFF; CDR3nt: TGTGCCTGGAGGCGCGACCTTATCTCCTACAATGAGCAGTTCTTC
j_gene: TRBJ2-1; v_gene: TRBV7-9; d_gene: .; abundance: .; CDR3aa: CASSLEGGRNEQFF; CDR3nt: TGTGCCAGCAGCTTGGAGGGGGGTAGGAATGAGCAGTTCTTC
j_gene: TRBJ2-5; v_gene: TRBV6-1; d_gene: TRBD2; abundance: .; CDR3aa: CASSVSGGAGETQYF; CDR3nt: TGTGCCAGCAGTGTCTCCGGGGGGGCCGGGGAGACCCAGTACTTC
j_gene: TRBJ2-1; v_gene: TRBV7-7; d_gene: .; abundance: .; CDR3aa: CASSSTTGLVNEQFF; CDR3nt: TGTGCCAGCAGCTCAACGACGGGACTTGTCAATGAGCAGTTCTTC
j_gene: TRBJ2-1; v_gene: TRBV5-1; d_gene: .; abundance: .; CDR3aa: CASSFSGTSSYNEQFF; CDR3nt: TGCGCCAGCAGCTTCTCGGGGACGAGCTCCTACAATGAGCAGTTCTTC
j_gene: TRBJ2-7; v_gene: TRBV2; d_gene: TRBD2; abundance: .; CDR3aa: CASSESSGDFYEQYF; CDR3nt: TGTGCCAGCAGTGAAAGTAGCGGGGACTTCTACGAGCAGTACTTC
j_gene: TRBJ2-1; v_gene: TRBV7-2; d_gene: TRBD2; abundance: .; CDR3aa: CASSSGLGEPSSYNEQFF; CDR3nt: TGTGCCAGCAGCTCCGGACTAGGTGAGCCTAGCTCCTACAATGAGCAGTTCTTC
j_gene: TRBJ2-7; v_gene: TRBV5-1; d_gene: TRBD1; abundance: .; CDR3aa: CASSIGSRDRTAWEQYF; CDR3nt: TGCGCCAGCAGCATTGGTTCCCGGGACAGGACCGCGTGGGAGCAGTACTTC
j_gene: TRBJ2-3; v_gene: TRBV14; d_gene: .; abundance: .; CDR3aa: CASSQGPHSTDTQYF; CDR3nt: TGTGCCAGCAGCCAAGGTCCTCATAGCACAGATACGCAGTATTTT
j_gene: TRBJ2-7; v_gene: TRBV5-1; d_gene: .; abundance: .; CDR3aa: CASSLGWGDSSYEQYF; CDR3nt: TGCGCCAGCAGCTTGGGCTGGGGGGACAGCTCCTACGAGCAGTACTTC
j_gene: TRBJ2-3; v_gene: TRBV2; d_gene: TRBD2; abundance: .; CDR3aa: CASSDLAGLGTDTQYF; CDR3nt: TGTGCCAGCAGTGATCTAGCGGGACTAGGCACAGATACGCAGTATTTT
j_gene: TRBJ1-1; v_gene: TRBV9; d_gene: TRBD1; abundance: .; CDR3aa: CASSAGQGNTEAFF; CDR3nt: TGTGCCAGCAGCGCCGGACAGGGCAACACTGAAGCTTTCTTT
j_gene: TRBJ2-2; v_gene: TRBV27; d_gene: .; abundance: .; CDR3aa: CASTSGLWLPGELFF; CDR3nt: TGTGCCAGCACCTCTGGGCTGTGGCTCCCCGGGGAGCTGTTTTTT
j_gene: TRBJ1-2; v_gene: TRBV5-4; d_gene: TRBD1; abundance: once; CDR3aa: CASSFGQGMRGGNGYTF; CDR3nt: TGTGCCAGCAGCTTCGGACAGGGGATGAGGGGAGGGAATGGCTACACCTTC
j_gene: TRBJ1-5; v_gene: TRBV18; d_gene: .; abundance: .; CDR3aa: CASSPVTDQPQHF; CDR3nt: TGTGCCAGCTCACCGGTCACCGATCAGCCCCAGCATTTT
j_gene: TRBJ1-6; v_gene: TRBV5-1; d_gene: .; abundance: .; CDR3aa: CASSLDRGRGGSPLHF; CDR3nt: TGCGCCAGCAGCTTGGACCGGGGACGGGGCGGTTCACCCCTCCACTTT
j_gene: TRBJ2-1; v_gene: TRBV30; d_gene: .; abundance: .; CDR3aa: CAWIPQRILSYNEQFF; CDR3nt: TGTGCCTGGATCCCCCAGCGGATCCTCTCCTACAATGAGCAGTTCTTC
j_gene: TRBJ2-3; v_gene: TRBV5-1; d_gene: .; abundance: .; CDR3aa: CASRQPGDDTQYF; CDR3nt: TGCGCCAGCAGACAGCCGGGAGATGATACGCAGTATTTT
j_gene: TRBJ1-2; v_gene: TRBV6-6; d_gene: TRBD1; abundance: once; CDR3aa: CASRRQGAIWGYTF; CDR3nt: TGTGCCAGCAGGCGACAGGGGGCGATCTGGGGCTACACCTTC
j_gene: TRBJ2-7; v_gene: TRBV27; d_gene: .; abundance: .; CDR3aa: CASSLKGGIYNRRQYF; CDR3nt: TGTGCCAGCAGTTTAAAGGGAGGAATTTATAACCGCCGGCAGTACTTC
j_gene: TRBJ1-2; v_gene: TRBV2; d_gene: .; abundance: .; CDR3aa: CASSGVNYGYTF; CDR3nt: TGTGCCAGCAGTGGGGTTAACTATGGCTACACCTTC
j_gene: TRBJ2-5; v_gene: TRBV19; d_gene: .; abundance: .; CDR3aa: CASSIGGASKETQYF; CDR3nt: TGTGCCAGTAGTATAGGTGGGGCATCGAAAGAGACCCAGTACTTC
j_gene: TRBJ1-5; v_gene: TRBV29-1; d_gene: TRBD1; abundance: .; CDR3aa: CSVGQGRNQPQHF; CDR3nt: TGCAGCGTTGGACAGGGCCGCAATCAGCCCCAGCATTTT
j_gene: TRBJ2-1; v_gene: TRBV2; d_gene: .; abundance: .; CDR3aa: CASSGKDEQFF; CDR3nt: TGTGCCAGCAGTGGTAAAGATGAGCAGTTCTTC
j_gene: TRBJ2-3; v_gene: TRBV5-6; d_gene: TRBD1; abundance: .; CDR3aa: CASSPWTGRGTDTQYF; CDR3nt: TGTGCCAGCAGCCCTTGGACAGGTCGAGGTACAGATACGCAGTATTTT
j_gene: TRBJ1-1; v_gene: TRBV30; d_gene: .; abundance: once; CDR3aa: CAWSMVATEAFF; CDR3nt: TGTGCCTGGAGTATGGTCGCCACTGAAGCTTTCTTT
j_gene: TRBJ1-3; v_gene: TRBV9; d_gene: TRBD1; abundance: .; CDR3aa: CASRPTGKGSGNTIYF; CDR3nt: TGTGCCAGCAGACCGACAGGGAAGGGTTCTGGAAACACCATATATTTT
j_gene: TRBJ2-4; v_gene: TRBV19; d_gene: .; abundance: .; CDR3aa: CASSKGQEINIQYF; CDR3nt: TGTGCCAGTAGCAAAGGACAAGAAATTAACATTCAGTACTTC
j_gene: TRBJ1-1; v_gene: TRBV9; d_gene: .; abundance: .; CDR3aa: CASSVDGVNTEAFF; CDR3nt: TGTGCCAGCAGCGTTGACGGCGTCAACACTGAAGCTTTCTTT
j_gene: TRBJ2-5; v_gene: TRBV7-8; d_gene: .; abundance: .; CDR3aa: CASSLGLGGRETQYF; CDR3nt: TGTGCCAGCAGCTTAGGTTTAGGCGGGCGAGAGACCCAGTACTTC
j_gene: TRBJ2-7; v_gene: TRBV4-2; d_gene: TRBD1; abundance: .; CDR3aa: CASSQELAGQGASEQYF; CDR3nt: TGTGCCAGCAGCCAAGAATTGGCGGGACAGGGGGCATCCGAGCAGTACTTC
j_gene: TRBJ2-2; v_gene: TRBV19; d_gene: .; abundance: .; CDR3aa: CASSPQWGGELFF; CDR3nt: TGTGCCAGTAGTCCGCAGTGGGGCGGGGAGCTGTTTTTT
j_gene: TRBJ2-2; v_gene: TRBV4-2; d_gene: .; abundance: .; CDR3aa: CASSPSGRVNTGELFF; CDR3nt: TGTGCCAGCAGCCCCAGCGGTCGCGTGAACACCGGGGAGCTGTTTTTT
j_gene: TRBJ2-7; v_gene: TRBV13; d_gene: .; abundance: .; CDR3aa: CASSLNRFDPSF; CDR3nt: TGTGCCAGCAGCTTAAACAGGTTTGATCCTTCCTTC
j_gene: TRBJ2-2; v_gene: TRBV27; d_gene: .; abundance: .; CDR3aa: CASRYTNTGELFF; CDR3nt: TGTGCCAGCCGATATACGAACACCGGGGAGCTGTTTTTT